The source of this TCR beta chain is a study of T cell responses to AZD1222 COVID-19 vaccine (dated by TCRdb to 2020 to 2022). About the full investigation: Because spike-specific TCR depth and breadth did not differ between the two schedules, AZD1222 recipients who got a second dose at roughly 4 weeks were pooled with those who got a second dose at roughly 12 weeks. A total of more than 230 trial participants underwent TCR sequencing, of whom some 210 received two doses of AZD1222 and 26 received two doses of the MenACWY control vaccine. Trial participants were enrolled by age into 18-55, 56-69 and 70-plus year subgroups, with about 150, 28 and 57 TCR-sequenced participants respectively. General conclusions and limits of the study: Vaccine-associated CD4 TCRs spanned the whole spike protein, with dominant responses in regions 160-218 and 743-854. In the small 56-69-year group, the increase in depth fell short of significance, most likely because of low power. Epitopes outside the regions mutated in the B.1.351 and B.1.1.7 variants were reportedly recognized by nearly half of the unique spike-specific TCRs. Because no day 14 peak-response samples were available, repertoires were characterized only after the peak T cell response. Participants were mostly white British, with more females than males. The authors suggested clonal diversity may have been underestimated. Only five to seven AZD1222 recipients were SARS-CoV-2 seropositive at baseline, limiting conclusions about previously exposed vaccinees. After two AZD1222 doses, spike-specific TCR breadth and depth were significantly higher than at day 0 and than in MenACWY recipients.

CDR1 is given as SEHNR and CDR2 as FQNEAQ, both from the germline V gene (reference sequence). The CDR3 contains 15 residues, cysteine and phenylalanine counted. The retained sequence is limited to the CDR3, 45 bases, with the frame set at the first base. Clipping removes 3 bases from V and 3 bases from J, with 8 as the unmatched junction base count. About this clone: This receptor's antigen is unknown. Per-base quality was not reported, and no clone a single base away is much larger than it.

The intended sense of this specimen's time point label: baseline before first vaccination. Vaccinee samples came from UK trials COV001 and COV002, including a single-blind randomized controlled phase 2/3 trial of AZD1222 (ChAdOx1 nCoV-19) in healthy adults. Trial participant PBMC samples were collected at day 0 and day 28 after the second dose for TCRbeta chain sequencing. The CDR3 regions of human TCRbeta chains were analyzed by immunosequencing. From the authors' description of their analysis: TCRs in the repertoires were matched against a reference library of SARS-CoV-2-specific TCRs that had been generated with the MIRA antigen-specificity platform. Breadth meant the fraction of unique TCRs that were SARS-CoV-2-associated, whereas depth meant the fraction of total T cells that were SARS-CoV-2-associated. Using the MIRA data, each spike-specific TCR was assigned both to the spike region to which the TCR was reactive and to a CD4 or CD8 class. Log10-transformed breadth and depth values were compared by one-way ANOVA with Sidak's multiple comparisons tests. The source is immuneACCESS, and TCRdb retained only in-frame sequences with V and J called. Part of the clones is not carried over; for the studies checked, unresolved V genes explain less than half of this, and the remainder is unexplained. The V and J calls and clone size are taken from that table; D and trimming were inferred from the DNA. The sample profile shows under 150,000 clones; 85% to 95% of them were found once. The leading ten clones occupy around 5% of the sample.

The TCR sequence derives from an adult in good health. The sample in question was peripheral blood, obtained on day 0 of AZD1222 vaccination. Recombination joined TRBV7-9 with TRBJ2-7, with 7 middle bases fitting TRBD2. The encoded CDR3 is CASSLRGIDFYEQYF. The sequenced DNA: TGTGCCAGCAGCTTGCGGGGGATCGATTTCTACGAGCAGTACTTC.